The next 15 T cell receptor beta chains were all read from a single sample in a study of blood T cell repertoires in COVID-19. Produced via immunoSEQ multiplex PCR; TCRdb's table is partial and in-frame only. Of roughly 120,000 clones in the sample, about 70% were seen once. Sample: peripheral blood. The receptors come from a man of 80 years or more with COVID-19, enrolled during active disease.

Relative to its sample, this clone is medium-sized. The chain links TRBV30 to TRBJ1-5, with no clear D. This CDR3 comprises 12 residues. Germline CDR1 is GTSNPN and CDR2 is SVGIG (reference sequence). The V end lost 2 bases, the J end lost 7 bases, and 9 bases lay between the germline ends. The CDR3 bases are TGTGCCTGGAGTACTCCACGGCAGCCCCAGCATTTT. Translated, it gives CAWSTPRQPQHF.

The chain combines TRBV9 with TRBJ1-1; D remains unclear. Germline-derived CDR1 and CDR2 are SGDLS and YYNGEE. Trimming removed 2 bases at V and 0 bases at J, with 8 bases between. The CDR3 runs to 14 residues. In DNA form, the CDR3 reads TGTGCCAGCAGCGTGAGCCCAATGAACACTGAAGCTTTCTTT. Translation gives CASSVSPMNTEAFF.

The gene calls are TRBV28 and TRBJ1-5, with D uncertain. V lost 2 bases to trimming and J lost 6 bases, with 5 bases between them. Germline loops: CDR1 MDHEN, CDR2 SYDVKM. The length of the CDR3 is 12 residues. CDR3 amino acids: CASSLVRQPQHF. Here the CDR3 DNA reads TGTGCCAGCAGTTTAGTCCGTCAGCCCCAGCATTTT.

The chain recombines TRBV18 with TRBJ2-3; D perhaps matches TRBD1 (6 bases). Trimming took off 4 bases at V and 1 base at J, with 15 bases between the two ends. From germline, CDR1 is KGHSH and CDR2 LQKENI. The CDR3 sequence is 16 residues long. The CDR3 DNA follows: TGTGCCAGCTCACGAAACAGGGTTGCCGGCACAGATACGCAGTATTTT. Translating it yields CASSRNRVAGTDTQYF.

Remarks on this clone: One end of the junction fails to match germline, which may point to a read error. The gene calls are TRBV4-2 and TRBJ2-7, with D possibly being TRBD2 (5 bases). Germline CDR1 and CDR2: LGHNA and YNFKEQ. The CDR3 extends over 13 amino acids. CDR3 nucleotides: TGTGCCAGCAGCCAAGATGGAGGAGGACTCACCTCCTTC. Translated: CASSQDGGGLTSF.

The chain is built from TRBV28 and TRBJ2-2; TRBD2 might be the D (6 bases). The CDR3 is 15 amino acids. V was cut by 5 bases and J by 1 base, with 11 bases left in between. The germline gives CDR1 MDHEN, CDR2 SYDVKM. CDR3 amino acids: CASSPLAWNTGELFF. CDR3 bases: TGTGCCAGCAGTCCCCTAGCGTGGAACACCGGGGAGCTGTTTTTT.

The V gene is TRBV28, the J gene TRBJ1-5, with no clear D. Germline V gives CDR1 MDHEN, CDR2 SYDVKM. V lost 3 bases and J lost 2, with 14 bases in between. This CDR3 has 16 residues. CDR3 DNA: TGTGCCAGCAGTTTGATGGCGGGCTGGGGCAATCAGCCCCAGCATTTT. It specifies CASSLMAGWGNQPQHF.

The chain's CDR3 is CASSPRDRGDEQFF. The CDR3 DNA reads as TGTGCCAGCAGCCCCAGGGACCGGGGGGATGAGCAGTTCTTC. The rearrangement links TRBV5-4 to TRBJ2-1; TRBD2 matches at 7 bases. Germline-derived CDR1 and CDR2 are SGHNT and YYREEE (reference sequence). V lost 4 bases and J lost 8; bases outside the gene matches: 9. The CDR3 has 14 residues.

This CDR3 is CASSLGPDRVGNTIYF. The DNA for the CDR3 is TGTGCCAGCAGCTTAGGCCCGGACAGGGTAGGAAACACCATATATTTT. The chain recombines TRBV7-2 with TRBJ1-3; 8 bases line up with TRBD1. J was trimmed by 4 bases and V by 1 base; bases with no gene match: 6. The germline V gene has CDR1 SGHTA and CDR2 FQGNSA. This CDR3 spans 16 amino acids.

The sample holds a few counts of this clone. This chain links TRBV27 with TRBJ1-2; D unresolved. Germline CDR1 reads MNHEY; CDR2 reads SMNVEV (reference sequence). CDR3 size: 15 residues. The ends were cut back, 6 bases at V and 0 bases at J, with 14 bases in the middle. The CDR3 DNA reads TGTGCCAGCAGGGCGCCGGGAGTTACTAACTATGGCTACACCTTC. This sequence encodes CASRAPGVTNYGYTF.

The V gene is TRBV2, the J gene TRBJ1-4; 10 bases line up with TRBD1. CDR1 SNHLY and CDR2 FYNNEI come from the germline V gene. This CDR3 comprises 14 residues. Losses at the gene ends were 6 bases for V and 8 bases for J; bases not matched to a gene: 6. The CDR3 sequence is CASRGDRGQEKLFF. In DNA form, the CDR3 reads TGTGCCAGCAGGGGCGACAGGGGGCAGGAAAAACTGTTTTTT.

J is TRBJ1-6 and V is TRBV6-5; TRBD1 might be the D (5 bases). The CDR3 is 13 residues long. Germline V gene data show CDR1 as MNHEY and CDR2 as SVGAGI. V lost 0 bases, J lost 9 bases, and 6 bases lay in between. DNA of the CDR3: TGTGCCAGCAGTTACTCAGGGGTTTCACCCCTCCACTTT. This sequence encodes CASSYSGVSPLHF.

V and J are TRBV5-1 and TRBJ2-3; TRBD2 might be the D (5 bases). The V gene's germline CDR1 is SGHRS and CDR2 YFSETQ. CDR3 length: 14 amino acids. The V gene lost 1 base and the J gene lost 6 bases, with 12 bases spanning the gap. The CDR3 protein is CASSLLRGTDTQYF. As DNA, the CDR3 is TGCGCCAGCAGCTTGTTACGGGGAACGGATACGCAGTATTTT.

The gene calls are TRBV6-5 and TRBJ1-4, with no clear D. Trimming took 7 bases from V and 4 from J, leaving 13 bases between them. This CDR3 is built from 14 residues. Germline CDR1 reads MNHEY; CDR2 reads SVGAGI. CDR3 in amino acids: CASTVAVFNEKLFF. Here the CDR3 DNA reads TGTGCCAGCACCGTCGCGGTTTTTAATGAAAAACTGTTTTTT.

The chain recombines TRBV29-1 with TRBJ2-4; D is perhaps TRBD1 (6 bases). CDR1 is SQVTM, CDR2 ANQGSEA, per germline. V gave up 6 bases and J gave up 0 bases, with 21 bases separating them. The CDR3 extends over 17 amino acids. CDR3 in amino acids: CSVATVQGSSAKNIQYF. The CDR3 coding sequence is TGCAGCGTCGCAACTGTACAGGGCTCCTCAGCCAAAAACATTCAGTACTTC.